This T cell receptor (beta chain) was found in a study of blood T cell repertoires in COVID-19 (dated by TCRdb to 2018 to 2020). For context, the study as a whole: Samples from collaborators originated in the United States, Italy and Spain and spanned both the acute and convalescent phases of COVID-19. The prospective study material was composed of cDNA or gDNA derived from T cells, B-cell-depleted T cells, or PBMCs. Subjects who had been exposed to COVID-19, were actively infected with it, or had recovered from it provided the deeply sampled blood TCRbeta repertoires that made up the dataset. A freely available public database, intended as a resource for researchers studying the immune response to SARS-CoV-2, is where the repertoires were released. The samples were drawn from two sources: the first 160 participants of the ongoing ImmuneRACE study, and 1,000 to 1,500 subjects contributed by 6 global collaborators. Nearly every sample came with metadata listing a de-identified subject ID, COVID-19 status, age in years and sex. Where HLA class I and class II types were available, the types were taken from metadata supplied by the sample provider, not from assay-based typing. Results the study describes overall, beyond this receptor: Clinical and demographic metadata were provided uncurated, with the amount varying by source and participant.

Comments on this clone: This clone's antigen is unknown. No much larger clone is present one base from it, and per-base qualities are unavailable.

The immunoSEQ Assay, a bias-controlled multiplex PCR, was used to amplify TCRbeta CDR3 regions from genomic DNA. The study's own analysis went as follows. Within the assay, amplification of reference gene primers was used to estimate how many nucleated cells each sample contained. To quantify the absolute abundance of each unique TCRbeta CDR3 rearrangement, sequence reads were collapsed and filtered. Productive Simpson clonality was computed per sample as the square root of Simpson's diversity index over productive rearrangements. The clones in this table, taken by TCRdb from immuneACCESS, are in-frame only. Not every clone is retained; where verified, under half of the shortfall comes from an unresolved V gene, and the cause of the rest is unknown. The V and J calls and the clone size are those of that table, but D and trimming were determined from the DNA. Across this sample there are more than 110,000 clones, with roughly four fifths seen only once. The ten biggest clones cover over 7.5% of the sample.

CDR1 SNHLY and CDR2 FYNNEI were looked up in the germline V gene. The CDR3, from cysteine to phenylalanine, totals 13 residues. The read is trimmed to its CDR3 DNA, 39 bases read in frame from base 1. V drops 7 bases and J drops 5 bases, leaving 14 bases in between. Each collaborating institution followed its own protocols to collect whole blood in K2EDTA tubes. For TCRbeta analysis, collaborator samples were shipped as frozen whole blood, as isolated PBMCs, or as DNA extracted from either sample type. This chain joins TRBV2 to TRBJ2-5; the D gene is possibly TRBD2, with 5 bases matching. This receptor was obtained from a woman over 75 in a cohort sampled during active or convalescent COVID-19. The material sequenced was peripheral blood. The DNA reads TGTGCCAGCAACCTAGCATTTTCGGAGACCCAGTACTTC. Its protein is CASNLAFSETQYF. Beyond the CDR3, the reference TRBV2 and TRBJ2-5 genes provide the residues; the full variable domain reads: EPEVTQTPSHQVTQMGQEVILRCVPISNHLYFYWYRQILGQKVEFLVSFYNNEISEKSEIFDDQFSVERPDGSNFTLKIRSTKLEDSAMYFCASNLAFSETQYFGPGTRLLVL.